These 25 T cell receptor beta chains share one sample of origin, sequenced in a study of CXCR3-negative and CXCR3-positive naive CD8 T cells. Study outcomes and limitations: CXCR3-positive naive cells had TRB CDR3s that were more hydrophobic than CXCR3-negative naive cells had.

Their specific antigens are unknown. UMI-tagged TRB cDNA libraries were built via 5' RACE. TCRdb reprocessed the 5' RACE reads and keeps a single row for each CDR3 protein, giving no DNA. This repertoire comprises more than 80,000 distinct CDR3 sequences; its ten largest clones make up around 0.4%. The sample consisted of naive CXCR3+ CD8+ T cells from blood. Subset in this sample: CD45RO-CCR7+CD27+CD95- naive CD8+ T cells expressing CXCR3 (TNR3+). All receptors come from a human donor in good health. Some clones in this sample may be carry-over from other donors' samples.

CDR3 loop: CSVAGWGSYEQYF. The chain has TRBV29-1 and TRBJ2-7. CDR3 length: 13 amino acids. Per the germline V gene, CDR1 is SQVTM and CDR2 is ANQGSEA.

The J gene is TRBJ2-5, the V gene TRBV7-6; TCRdb's D call of TRBD1 is untestable without DNA. Germline CDR1 reads SGHVS; CDR2 reads FNYEAQ. This CDR3 is 13 amino acids long. The CDR3 sequence is CASSPLAIETQYF.

The CDR3 loop is CASSLVERSDTQYF. The chain is built from TRBV7-9 and TRBJ2-3. The CDR3 has 14 amino acids. Germline lookup yields CDR1 SEHNR and CDR2 FQNEAQ (reference sequence).

This chain joins TRBV13 and TRBJ1-3; TCRdb picks TRBD1, but there is no DNA to check that call. Germline V gene lookup returns CDR1 PRHDT and CDR2 FYEKMQ (reference sequence). The CDR3 totals 16 residues. This chain's CDR3 is CASSYGQPGSGNTIYF.

The chain recombines TRBV3-1 with TRBJ2-7; absent DNA, TCRdb's TRBD2 call cannot be checked. CDR1 is LGHDT and CDR2 is YNNKEL in the germline V gene (reference sequence). CDR3 length: 15 residues. This CDR3 is CASSPGGRVSYEQYF.

The CDR3 region is CSVGGTDLSPLHF. The chain recombines TRBV29-1 with TRBJ1-6. This CDR3 contains 13 residues. Germline V CDR1 and CDR2: SQVTM, ANQGSEA.

The V gene is TRBV19, the J gene TRBJ2-7; with no DNA, the TCRdb D assignment of TRBD1 cannot be verified. CDR1 is LNHDA, CDR2 SQIVND, per germline (reference sequence). CDR3 length: 13 residues. The chain's CDR3 is CASSAGHYYEQYF.

The chain uses TRBV28 and TRBJ2-5; TCRdb returns TRBD1, unconfirmable since there is no DNA. Germline CDR1 and CDR2: MDHEN and SYDVKM. The CDR3 has 16 amino acids. The CDR3 region is CASSSLLTGEQETQYF.

The chain has TRBV6-5 and TRBJ2-2; absent DNA, TCRdb's TRBD1 call cannot be checked. Per germline, CDR1 MNHEY and CDR2 SVGAGI. The CDR3 totals 14 residues. The CDR3 spells CASSKDGGPGELFF.

This rearrangement joins TRBV27 to TRBJ1-1. Germline V gives CDR1 MNHEY, CDR2 SMNVEV (reference sequence). The CDR3 extends over 13 amino acids. CDR3 protein: CASRVGEGRQAFF.

The chain employs TRBV5-1 and TRBJ2-2; TCRdb's D gene call, TRBD2, goes unchecked for lack of DNA. Germline V lookup: CDR1 SGHRS, CDR2 YFSETQ. The CDR3 is 16 residues long. The CDR3 spells CASSLSLADNTGELFF.

The chain carries TRBV4-2 and TRBJ1-1. The length of the CDR3 is 14 residues. Germline V gene data show CDR1 as LGHNA and CDR2 as YNFKEQ. The CDR3 sequence is CASSQDATSSEAFF.

The chain joins TRBV4-1 to TRBJ1-1; TCRdb proposes TRBD1, but this gene call is untestable without DNA. CDR1 and CDR2 from the germline V gene are MGHRA and YSYEKL. This CDR3 is 13 amino acids long. The CDR3 region is CASSQLGTVEAFF.

This chain uses TRBV4-2 with TRBJ2-7; TCRdb designates TRBD2, a call that cannot be tested without DNA. CDR1 is LGHNA and CDR2 is YNFKEQ in the germline V gene. The CDR3 sequence is 16 residues long. The CDR3 spells CASSDTGLAGDYEQYF.

V and J are TRBV2 and TRBJ2-2; as DNA is missing, the TRBD2 call by TCRdb cannot be tested. The CDR3 spans 16 residues. Germline V gives CDR1 SNHLY, CDR2 FYNNEI. CDR3 protein: CASREGSGGATGELFF.

The rearrangement uses TRBV23-1 and TRBJ2-5; without DNA, the TCRdb call of TRBD1 cannot be checked. TRBV23-1 is classed as an ORF, of uncertain function. The CDR3 totals 14 residues. The CDR3 spells CASVPTGVRETQYF.

The chain recombines TRBV30 with TRBJ2-3; TCRdb lists TRBD2, though no DNA is available to test this call. Looked up from germline, CDR1 is GTSNPN and CDR2 is SVGIG (reference sequence). CDR3 length equals 12 residues. This CDR3 reads CAWTSGADTQYF.

This chain connects TRBV5-4 to TRBJ2-7; TCRdb calls TRBD1, which cannot be checked without DNA. The CDR3 runs to 16 residues. Germline V gene sequence: CDR1 SGHNT, CDR2 YYREEE (reference sequence). CDR3 region: CASSATGTGTDYEQYF.

The CDR3 protein is CASSLEGEQFF. The chain combines TRBV28 with TRBJ2-1; TCRdb proposes TRBD2, but this gene call is untestable without DNA. CDR3 size: 11 residues. Germline CDR1 MDHEN, CDR2 SYDVKM.

The V and J genes are TRBV12-3 or TRBV12-4 and TRBJ1-2. The CDR3 is 16 residues long. The CDR3 is CASSPREQTSNYGYTF.

The chain employs TRBV2 and TRBJ2-7; checking the TCRdb D call of TRBD2 is not possible without DNA. Germline V gene sequence: CDR1 SNHLY, CDR2 FYNNEI. This CDR3 comprises 14 residues. CDR3 residues: CASSVGGGAYEQYF.

The V gene is TRBV28, the J gene TRBJ2-1; TCRdb selects TRBD1, and the lack of DNA leaves this call unchecked. CDR3 length equals 18 residues. Germline lookup yields CDR1 MDHEN and CDR2 SYDVKM. This CDR3 reads CASSYRDSYASSYNEQFF.

The chain employs TRBV2 and TRBJ2-7. The CDR3 is 14 residues long. CDR1 SNHLY and CDR2 FYNNEI come from the germline V gene. CDR3 residues: CASEWMGTSYEQYF.

The chain uses TRBV6-6 and TRBJ2-3. CDR3 size: 13 residues. Germline V gives CDR1 MNHNY, CDR2 SVGAGI (reference sequence). This CDR3 reads CASSFGRVDTQYF.

The V and J genes are TRBV28 and TRBJ2-2; TCRdb proposes TRBD2, but this gene call is untestable without DNA. Per germline, CDR1 MDHEN and CDR2 SYDVKM. This CDR3 has 14 amino acids. The CDR3 loop is CASSQTLFPGELFF.